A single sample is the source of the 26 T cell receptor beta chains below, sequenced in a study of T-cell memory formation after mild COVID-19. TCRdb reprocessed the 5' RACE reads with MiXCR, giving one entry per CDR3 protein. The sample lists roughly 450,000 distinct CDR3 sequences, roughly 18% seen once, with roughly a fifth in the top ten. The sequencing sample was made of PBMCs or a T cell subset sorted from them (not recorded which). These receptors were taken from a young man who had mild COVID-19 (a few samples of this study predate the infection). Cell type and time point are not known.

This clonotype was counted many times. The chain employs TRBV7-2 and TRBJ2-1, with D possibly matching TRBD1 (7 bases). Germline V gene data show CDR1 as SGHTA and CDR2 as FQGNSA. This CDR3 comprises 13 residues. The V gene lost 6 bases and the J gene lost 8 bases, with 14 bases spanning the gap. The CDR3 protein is CASRSGGKDEQFF. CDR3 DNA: TGTGCCAGCAGATCAGGGGGGAAGGATGAGCAGTTCTTC.

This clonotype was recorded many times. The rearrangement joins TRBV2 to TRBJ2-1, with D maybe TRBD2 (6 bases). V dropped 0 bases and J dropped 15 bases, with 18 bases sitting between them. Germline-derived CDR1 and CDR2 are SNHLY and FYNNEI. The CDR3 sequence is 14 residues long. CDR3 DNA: TGTGCCAGCAGTGAAGCGCGAGAGTTACTAGCCTGGTTCTTC. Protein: CASSEARELLAWFF.

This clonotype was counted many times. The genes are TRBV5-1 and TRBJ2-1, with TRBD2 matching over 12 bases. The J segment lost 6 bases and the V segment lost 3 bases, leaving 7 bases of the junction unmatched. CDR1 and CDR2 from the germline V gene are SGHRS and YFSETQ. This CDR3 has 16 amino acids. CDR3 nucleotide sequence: TGCGCCAGCAGCTCCGCGGGACTAGCGGGTTTCAATGAGCAGTTCTTC. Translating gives CASSSAGLAGFNEQFF.

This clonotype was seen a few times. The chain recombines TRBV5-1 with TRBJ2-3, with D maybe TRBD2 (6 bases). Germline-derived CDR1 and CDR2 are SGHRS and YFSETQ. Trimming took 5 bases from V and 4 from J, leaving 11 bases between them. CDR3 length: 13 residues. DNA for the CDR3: TGCGCCAGCAGACCGGGGGAGCCAGATACGCAGTATTTT. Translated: CASRPGEPDTQYF.

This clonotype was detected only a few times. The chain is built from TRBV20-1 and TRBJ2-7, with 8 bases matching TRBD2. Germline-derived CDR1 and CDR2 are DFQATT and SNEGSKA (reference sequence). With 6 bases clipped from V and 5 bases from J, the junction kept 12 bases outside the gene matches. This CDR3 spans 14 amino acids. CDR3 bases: TGCAGTGCACCGGGGTCCAGAGCGGGGGACGAGCAGTACTTC. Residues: CSAPGSRAGDEQYF.

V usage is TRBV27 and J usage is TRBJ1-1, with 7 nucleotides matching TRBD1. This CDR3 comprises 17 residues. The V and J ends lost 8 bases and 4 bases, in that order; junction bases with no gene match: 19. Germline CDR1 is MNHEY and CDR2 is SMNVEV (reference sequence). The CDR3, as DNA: TGTGCCAGCTTCACAGCAGGGGGTTTCGGGGGCGCCACTGAAGCTTTCTTT. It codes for CASFTAGGFGGATEAFF.

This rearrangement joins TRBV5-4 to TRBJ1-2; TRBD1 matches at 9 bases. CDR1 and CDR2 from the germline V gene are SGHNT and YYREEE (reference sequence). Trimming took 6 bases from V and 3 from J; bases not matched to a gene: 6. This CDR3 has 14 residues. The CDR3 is CASNLQGADYGYTF. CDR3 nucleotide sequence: TGTGCCAGCAACTTACAGGGGGCGGACTATGGCTACACCTTC. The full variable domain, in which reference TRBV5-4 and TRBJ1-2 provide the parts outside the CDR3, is ETGVTQSPTHLIKTRGQQVTLRCSSQSGHNTVSWYQQALGQGPQFIFQYYREEENGRGNFPPRFSGLQFPNYSSELNVNALELDDSALYLCASNLQGADYGYTFGSGTRLTVV.

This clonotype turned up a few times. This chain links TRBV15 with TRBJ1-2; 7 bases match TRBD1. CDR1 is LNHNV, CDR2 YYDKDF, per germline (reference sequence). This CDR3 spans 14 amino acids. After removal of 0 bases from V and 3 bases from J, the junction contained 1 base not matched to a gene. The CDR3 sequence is CATSRDQGDYGYTF. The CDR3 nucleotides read TGTGCCACCAGCAGAGATCAGGGGGACTATGGCTACACCTTC.

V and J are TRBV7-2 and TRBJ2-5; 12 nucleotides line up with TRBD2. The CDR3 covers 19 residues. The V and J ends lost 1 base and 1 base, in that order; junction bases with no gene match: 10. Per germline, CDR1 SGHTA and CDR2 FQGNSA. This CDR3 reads CASSLGIGTSGGPQETQYF. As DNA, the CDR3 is TGTGCCAGCAGCTTAGGAATAGGAACTAGCGGGGGGCCCCAAGAGACCCAGTACTTC.

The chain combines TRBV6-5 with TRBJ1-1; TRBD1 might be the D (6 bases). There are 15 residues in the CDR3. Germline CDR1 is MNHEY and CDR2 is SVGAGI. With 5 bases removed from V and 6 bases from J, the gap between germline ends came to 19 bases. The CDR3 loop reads CASSTSGGSGAEAFF. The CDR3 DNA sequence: TGTGCCAGCAGTACTAGCGGGGGCAGCGGGGCTGAAGCTTTCTTT.

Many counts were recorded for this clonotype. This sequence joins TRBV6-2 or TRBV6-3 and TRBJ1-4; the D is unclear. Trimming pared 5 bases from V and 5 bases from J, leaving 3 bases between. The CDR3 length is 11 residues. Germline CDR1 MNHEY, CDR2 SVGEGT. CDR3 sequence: CASSRNEKLFF. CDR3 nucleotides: TGTGCCAGCAGTCGCAATGAAAAACTGTTTTTT.

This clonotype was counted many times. This CDR3 reads CASNRNRGSEQYV. CDR3 sequence (DNA): TGTGCCAGCAATCGAAACAGGGGGAGCGAGCAGTACGTC. This rearrangement joins TRBV5-6 to TRBJ2-7, with 8 bases identical to TRBD1. CDR1 is SGHDT, CDR2 YYEEEE, per germline. The CDR3 sequence is 13 residues long. The ends lost 6 bases at V and 6 bases at J; junction bases unmatched: 8.

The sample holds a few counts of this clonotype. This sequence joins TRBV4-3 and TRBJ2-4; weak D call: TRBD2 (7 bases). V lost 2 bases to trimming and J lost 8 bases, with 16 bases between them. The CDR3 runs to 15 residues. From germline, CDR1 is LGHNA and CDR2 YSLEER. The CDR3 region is CASSQQDRSGDIQYF. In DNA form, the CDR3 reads TGCGCCAGCAGCCAACAAGACAGGAGCGGGGACATTCAGTACTTC.

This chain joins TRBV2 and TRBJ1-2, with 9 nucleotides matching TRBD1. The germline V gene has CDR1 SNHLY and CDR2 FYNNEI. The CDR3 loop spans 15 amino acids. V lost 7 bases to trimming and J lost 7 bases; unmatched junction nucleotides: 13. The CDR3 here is CASIPRTGDLIGYTF. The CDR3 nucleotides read TGTGCCAGCATCCCCCGGACAGGGGATTTGATTGGCTACACCTTC.

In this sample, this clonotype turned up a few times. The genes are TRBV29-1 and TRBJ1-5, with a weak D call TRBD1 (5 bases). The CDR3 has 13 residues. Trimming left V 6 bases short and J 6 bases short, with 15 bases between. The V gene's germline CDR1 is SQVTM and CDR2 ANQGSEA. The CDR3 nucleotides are TGCAGCGTAAGGGAACAGGAGTCTCAGCCCCAGCATTTT. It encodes CSVREQESQPQHF.

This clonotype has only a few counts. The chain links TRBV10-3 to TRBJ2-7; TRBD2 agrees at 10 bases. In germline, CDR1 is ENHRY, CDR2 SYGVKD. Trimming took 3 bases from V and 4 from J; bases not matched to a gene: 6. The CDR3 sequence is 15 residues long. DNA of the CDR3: TGTGCCATCAGTGATTCTAGCGGGGGATATTACGAGCAGTACGTC. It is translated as CAISDSSGGYYEQYV.

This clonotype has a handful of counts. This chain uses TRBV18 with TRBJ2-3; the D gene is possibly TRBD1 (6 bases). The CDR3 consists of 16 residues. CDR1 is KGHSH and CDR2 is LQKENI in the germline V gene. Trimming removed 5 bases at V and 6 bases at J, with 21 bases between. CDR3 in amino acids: CASSELGTRETDTQYF. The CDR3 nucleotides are TGTGCCAGCTCAGAACTAGGGACACGGGAAACGGATACGCAGTATTTT.

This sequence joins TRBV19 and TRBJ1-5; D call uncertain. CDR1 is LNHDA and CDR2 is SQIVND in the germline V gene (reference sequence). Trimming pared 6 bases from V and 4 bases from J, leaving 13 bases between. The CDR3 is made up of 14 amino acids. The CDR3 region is CASSPRRRNQPQHF. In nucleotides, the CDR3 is TGTGCCAGTAGCCCTCGTAGAAGGAATCAGCCCCAGCATTTT.

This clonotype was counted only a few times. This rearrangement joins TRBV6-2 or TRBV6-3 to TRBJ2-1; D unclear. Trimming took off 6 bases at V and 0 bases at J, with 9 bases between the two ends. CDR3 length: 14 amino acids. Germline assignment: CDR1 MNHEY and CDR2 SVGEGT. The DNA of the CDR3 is TGTGCCAGCAGCCGATATCGCTCCTACAATGAGCAGTTCTTC. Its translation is CASSRYRSYNEQFF.

Here the CDR3 reads CASSTSGQLRYEQYF. CDR3 coding DNA: TGTGCCAGCAGTACATCGGGACAGCTCCGCTACGAGCAGTACTTC. V and J are TRBV27 and TRBJ2-7; 7 nucleotides match TRBD1. The CDR3 sequence is 15 residues long. V lost 5 bases, J lost 3 bases, and 10 bases stayed unmatched. Germline V CDR1 and CDR2: MNHEY, SMNVEV (reference sequence).

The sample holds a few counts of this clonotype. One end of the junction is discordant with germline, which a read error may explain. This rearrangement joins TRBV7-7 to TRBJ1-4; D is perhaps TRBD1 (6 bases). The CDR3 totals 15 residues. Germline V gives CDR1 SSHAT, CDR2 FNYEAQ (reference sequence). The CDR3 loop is CASSRGGGHGEKLFF. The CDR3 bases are TGTGCTAGCAGCCGCGGTGGGGGGCATGGTGAAAAACTGTTTTTT.

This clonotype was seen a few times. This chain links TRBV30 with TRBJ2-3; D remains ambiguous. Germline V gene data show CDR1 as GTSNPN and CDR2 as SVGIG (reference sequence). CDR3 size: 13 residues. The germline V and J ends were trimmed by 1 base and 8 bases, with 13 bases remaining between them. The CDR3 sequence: CAWSDYTPGTQYF. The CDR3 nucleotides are TGTGCCTGGAGTGACTACACCCCAGGTACGCAGTATTTT.

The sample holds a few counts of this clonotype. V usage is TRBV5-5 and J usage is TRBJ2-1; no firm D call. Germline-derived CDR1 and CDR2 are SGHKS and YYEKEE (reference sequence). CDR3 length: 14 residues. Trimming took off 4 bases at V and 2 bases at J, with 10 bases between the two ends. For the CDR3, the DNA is TGTGCCAGCAGCCGAGTGGCAGCCTACAATGAGCAGTTCTTC. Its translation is CASSRVAAYNEQFF.

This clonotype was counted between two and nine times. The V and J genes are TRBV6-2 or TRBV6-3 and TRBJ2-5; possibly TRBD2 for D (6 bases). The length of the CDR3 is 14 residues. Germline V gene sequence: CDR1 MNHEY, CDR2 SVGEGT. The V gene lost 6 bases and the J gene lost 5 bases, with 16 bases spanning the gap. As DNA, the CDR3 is TGTGCCAGCAGCTCGCGGAGGGGCGGGGAGACCCAGTACTTC. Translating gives CASSSRRGGETQYF.

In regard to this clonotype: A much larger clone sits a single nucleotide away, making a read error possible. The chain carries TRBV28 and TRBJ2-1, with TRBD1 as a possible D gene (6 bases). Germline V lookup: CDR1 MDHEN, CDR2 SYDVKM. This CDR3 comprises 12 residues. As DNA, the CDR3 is TGTGCCAGCAGGGACAGACACAATGAGAAGTTCTTC. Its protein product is CASRDRHNEKFF.

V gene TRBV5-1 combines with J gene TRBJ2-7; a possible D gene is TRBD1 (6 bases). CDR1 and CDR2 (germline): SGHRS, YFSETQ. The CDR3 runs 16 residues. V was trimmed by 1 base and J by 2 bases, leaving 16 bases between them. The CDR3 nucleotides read TGCGCCAGCAGCTTGCCCCCAGGACAGTTCCCCTACGAGCAGTACGTC. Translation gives CASSLPPGQFPYEQYV.